This T cell receptor beta chain was sequenced for a study of blood T cell repertoires in COVID-19. Across the whole study: From the United States, Italy and Spain came samples of acute and convalescent COVID-19.

Libraries were prepared by immunoSEQ multiplex PCR; TCRdb keeps only in-frame clonotypes and omits some of them. This sample has about 200,000 clones, with 70% to 90% found just once. Trimming removed 6 bases at V and 0 bases at J, with 15 bases between. Germline V gene lookup returns CDR1 SGHTS and CDR2 YDEGEE. This CDR3 is built from 15 residues. The rearrangement links TRBV5-8 to TRBJ1-1; D call uncertain. Sequencing was done on a sample of peripheral blood. This sequence originates from a man aged 45-60 years with acute or convalescent COVID-19. The CDR3 region has the DNA TGTGCCAGCATACCGGGAGGATTTTTGAACACTGAAGCTTTCTTT. The encoded protein is CASIPGGFLNTEAFF.